These T cell receptor beta chains were read from a single sample in a study of Ad26.COV2.S vaccination and SARS-CoV-2 variants. Produced via immunoSEQ multiplex PCR; TCRdb's table is partial and in-frame only. The top ten hold around a tenth of the sample, which has some 250,000 clones, roughly 88% seen once. The input for sequencing was peripheral blood, taken in a trial of Ad26.COV2.S vaccine versus placebo. The receptors were gathered from a person aged 18-60 years who received the Ad26.COV2.S COVID-19 vaccine or a placebo. CDR3s include the opening cysteine and the closing phenylalanine or tryptophan. D genes are given only for firm matches. Not all rows give a size; the values are once, few, many and, for expanded clones, a class.

NA	TRBJ1-5	NA	TRBV7-2	CASSWGGEQPQHF	TGTGCCAGCAGCTGGGGGGGGGAACAGCCCCAGCATTTT
once	TRBJ2-3	TRBD2	TRBV7-9	CASSLASGGPLGTDTQYF	TGTGCCAGCAGCTTAGCTAGCGGGGGGCCCTTGGGCACAGATACGCAGTATTTT
NA	TRBJ2-3	NA	TRBV7-9	CASSLSTSTDTQYF	TGTGCCAGCAGCTTATCGACCTCCACAGATACGCAGTATTTT
NA	TRBJ2-7	NA	TRBV19	CATRVNSGPYEQYF	TGTGCCACTAGAGTGAATAGCGGACCCTACGAGCAGTACTTC
NA	TRBJ2-7	TRBD2	TRBV27	CASSSWMGGDYEQYF	TGTGCCAGCAGTTCATGGATGGGAGGGGACTACGAGCAGTACTTC
NA	TRBJ2-1	TRBD2	TRBV27	CASSFAGGNEQFF	TGTGCCAGCAGTTTTGCGGGAGGGAATGAGCAGTTCTTC
NA	TRBJ2-7	TRBD2	TRBV4-3	CASSQDTISGGIYEQYF	TGCGCCAGCAGCCAAGATACGATAAGCGGGGGGATCTACGAGCAGTACTTC
NA	TRBJ2-5	TRBD1	TRBV15	CATSRPDRGSQETQYF	TGTGCCACCAGCAGACCCGACAGGGGGAGCCAAGAGACCCAGTACTTC
NA	TRBJ2-1	TRBD2	TRBV30	CAWSVGGLGNAEQFF	TGTGCCTGGAGTGTAGGGGGACTAGGTAACGCTGAGCAGTTCTTC
NA	TRBJ2-1	NA	TRBV6-2/TRBV6-3	CASSTGPWEQFF	TGTGCCAGCAGTACGGGACCGTGGGAGCAGTTCTTC
NA	TRBJ2-7	TRBD2	TRBV3-1/TRBV3-2	CASSPGSGSSYEQYF	TGTGCCAGCAGCCCCGGAAGCGGGAGCTCCTACGAGCAGTACTTC
NA	TRBJ2-3	NA	TRBV3-1/TRBV3-2	CASSQQPPAQYF	TGTGCCAGCAGCCAACAACCCCCCGCGCAGTATTTT
NA	TRBJ2-2	NA	TRBV7-3	CASSPSVNTGELFF	TGTGCCAGCAGCCCTAGCGTGAACACCGGGGAGCTGTTTTTT
few	TRBJ1-5	NA	TRBV7-8	CASSLEAQPQHF	TGTGCCAGCAGCTTAGAGGCTCAGCCCCAGCATTTT
many	TRBJ1-2	NA	TRBV28	CASSLSSYGYTF	TGTGCCAGCAGTTTAAGCAGTTATGGCTACACCTTC
once	TRBJ1-5	NA	TRBV29-1	CSVEDGNQPQHF	TGCAGCGTTGAAGATGGCAATCAGCCCCAGCATTTT
NA	TRBJ2-7	TRBD2	TRBV25-1	CASSRGLAGAYYEQYF	TGTGCCAGCAGCCGCGGACTAGCGGGAGCTTATTACGAGCAGTACTTC
NA	TRBJ2-4	NA	TRBV4-1	CASSQDRGGLAKNIQYF	TGCGCCAGCAGCCAAGATCGAGGCGGGCTAGCCAAAAACATTCAGTACTTC
once	TRBJ2-3	TRBD2	TRBV6-4	CASSPSGLLRDTQYF	TGTGCCAGCAGCCCATCGGGACTACTTCGAGATACGCAGTATTTT
NA	TRBJ2-7	TRBD1	TRBV9	CASSVGGQGFYEQYF	TGTGCCAGCAGCGTAGGTGGACAGGGATTTTACGAGCAGTACTTC
once	TRBJ1-1	NA	TRBV4-3	CASSQVPNTEAFF	TGCGCCAGCAGCCAAGTCCCGAACACTGAAGCTTTCTTT
NA	TRBJ2-2	TRBD2	TRBV5-4	CASSPISGRNTGELFF	TGTGCCAGCAGCCCTATTAGCGGGAGGAACACCGGGGAGCTGTTTTTT
NA	TRBJ2-2	NA	TRBV3-1/TRBV3-2	CASSQDSDFNTGELFF	TGTGCCAGCAGCCAAGATAGTGACTTTAACACCGGGGAGCTGTTTTTT
NA	TRBJ1-1	NA	TRBV5-1	CASSGFGNTEAFF	TGCGCCAGCAGCGGGTTCGGGAACACTGAAGCTTTCTTT
NA	TRBJ1-2	TRBD1	TRBV7-9	CASSTGQGLGYTF	TGTGCCAGCAGTACAGGACAGGGCTTGGGCTACACCTTC
once	TRBJ2-3	TRBD2	TRBV7-2	CASSSIAGAGDTQYF	TGTGCCAGCAGCTCCATAGCGGGGGCTGGAGATACGCAGTATTTT
NA	TRBJ2-7	NA	TRBV30	CAWSGSGSGTYEQYF	TGTGCCTGGAGTGGGTCAGGGAGCGGAACCTACGAGCAGTACTTC
NA	TRBJ1-1	NA	TRBV29-1	CSVEARGRRNTEAFF	TGCAGCGTTGAGGCCAGGGGTCGGAGAAACACTGAAGCTTTCTTT
NA	TRBJ2-3	TRBD2	TRBV7-9	CASSFERGITDTQYF	TGTGCCAGCAGCTTTGAGCGGGGGATCACAGATACGCAGTATTTT
NA	TRBJ1-1	NA	TRBV5-1	CASSSKGPPNTEAFF	TGCGCCAGCAGCTCAAAGGGCCCCCCGAACACTGAAGCTTTCTTT
NA	TRBJ2-7	NA	TRBV2	CASSEGQLYEQYF	TGTGCCAGCAGTGAGGGCCAGCTCTACGAGCAGTACTTC
NA	TRBJ2-7	NA	TRBV19	CASSIEVVPSYEQYF	TGTGCCAGTAGTATAGAGGTCGTTCCCTCCTACGAGCAGTACTTC
NA	TRBJ2-7	NA	TRBV6-1	CASSELVVTGAPEQYF	TGTGCCAGCAGTGAATTGGTCGTAACGGGAGCCCCCGAGCAGTACTTC
NA	TRBJ2-7	TRBD1	TRBV28	CASSDRGEQYF	TGTGCCAGCAGTGACAGGGGGGAGCAGTACTTC
NA	TRBJ2-3	TRBD2	TRBV5-6	CASIRGPGLAATDTQYF	TGTGCCAGCATCCGGGGGCCGGGACTAGCGGCCACAGATACGCAGTATTTT
once	TRBJ2-7	TRBD1	TRBV7-8	CASSRDRGEQYF	TGTGCCAGCAGCCGGGACAGGGGCGAGCAGTACTTC
NA	TRBJ1-1	NA	TRBV4-1	CASSQDLIANTEAFF	TGCGCCAGCAGCCAAGATCTTATCGCGAACACTGAAGCTTTCTTT
NA	TRBJ2-4	NA	TRBV5-6	CASSFTGVAKNIQYF	TGTGCCAGCAGCTTCACGGGGGTAGCCAAAAACATTCAGTACTTC
NA	TRBJ2-1	TRBD2	TRBV7-2	CASSLVGTSGTYNEQFF	TGTGCCAGCAGCTTAGTCGGGACTAGCGGGACCTACAATGAGCAGTTCTTC
NA	TRBJ1-1	NA	TRBV6-1	CASSETGFTEAFF	TGTGCCAGCAGTGAAACAGGGTTTACTGAAGCTTTCTTT
NA	TRBJ2-2	TRBD2	TRBV6-5	CASMQGGATGELFF	TGTGCCAGCATGCAGGGAGGGGCCACCGGGGAGCTGTTTTTT
NA	TRBJ2-7	TRBD2	TRBV9	CASSVDDGLAGSYEQYF	TGTGCCAGCAGCGTAGACGATGGACTAGCGGGGTCCTACGAGCAGTACTTC